The 15 T cell receptor beta chains below were found in one sample sequenced in a study of CD8+CD57+ T cells in acquired aplastic anemia. TCR beta VDJ combinations and CDR3 sequences were profiled from genomic DNA. MiXCR, run by TCRdb on the reads, gives a single entry per CDR3 protein. The sample has approximately 45,000 distinct CDR3 sequences, around 69% seen once. Sample: sorted CD4+, CD8+, or CD8+CD57+ T cells (not recorded which) from PBMCs. The receptors shown here come from a human donor in good health, serving as a control.

This clonotype was observed once. The chain employs TRBV10-3 and TRBJ1-6; tentative D call: TRBD1 (6 bases). The CDR3 is 13 amino acids. With 7 bases removed from V and 6 bases from J, the gap between germline ends came to 10 bases. Germline CDR1 and CDR2: ENHRY and SYGVKD. The CDR3 DNA reads as TGTGCCATCAATGGACAGATTAATTCACCCCTCCACTTT. Its protein is CAINGQINSPLHF.

CDR3 sequence: CSARQNEGTQYF. In DNA, the CDR3 is TGCAGTGCTAGACAGAACGAGGGGACCCAGTACTTC. This sequence joins TRBV20-1 and TRBJ2-5, with D perhaps TRBD2 (5 bases). This CDR3 has 12 residues. V lost 2 bases and J lost 7, with 11 bases in between. Germline lookup yields CDR1 DFQATT and CDR2 SNEGSKA (reference sequence).

The gene calls are TRBV20-1 and TRBJ2-5; D unclear. Germline CDR1 reads DFQATT; CDR2 reads SNEGSKA (reference sequence). CDR3 length: 14 residues. V was trimmed by 7 bases and J by 3 bases, leaving 18 bases between them. CDR3 bases: TGCAGTGTTCAAGAGAGTAGCCTGAAAGAGACCCAGTACTTC. It yields the protein CSVQESSLKETQYF.

The V call is TRBV19, the J call TRBJ1-5; tentative D call: TRBD1 (5 bases). The CDR3 has 13 amino acids. The germline V and J ends were trimmed by 2 bases and 9 bases, with 11 bases remaining between them. Germline V gene lookup returns CDR1 LNHDA and CDR2 SQIVND (reference sequence). CDR3 protein: CASSIQGIGPQHF. The CDR3 DNA is TGTGCCAGTAGTATACAGGGTATTGGGCCCCAGCATTTT.

The rearrangement links TRBV24-1 to TRBJ2-3; tentative D call: TRBD2 (6 bases). V dropped 11 bases and J dropped 2 bases, with 16 bases sitting between them. Germline V gives CDR1 KGHDR, CDR2 SFDVKD. CDR3 length: 14 residues. The CDR3 is CASSVGGPTDTQYF. DNA for the CDR3: TGTGCCAGCAGCGTAGGAGGGCCCACAGATACGCAGTATTTT.

The rearrangement joins TRBV2 to TRBJ1-6; TRBD1 might be the D (6 bases). Germline-derived CDR1 and CDR2 are SNHLY and FYNNEI. The V and J ends lost 4 bases and 8 bases respectively, with 9 bases between them. The CDR3 totals 13 residues. CDR3 in DNA: TGTGCCAGCAGTGTGGGGGGCTATTCACCCCTCCACTTT. Translated, it gives CASSVGGYSPLHF.

This rearrangement joins TRBV7-9 to TRBJ1-6; the D is unclear. Trimming shortened V by 3 bases and J by 10 bases, and 13 bases separated the two germline ends. The V gene's germline CDR1 is SEHNR and CDR2 FQNEAQ (reference sequence). CDR3 length: 14 residues. In DNA form, the CDR3 reads TGTGCCAGCAGCTTGACTTCTCCGGGGTCACCCCTCCACTTT. Amino acids: CASSLTSPGSPLHF.

This clonotype was seen only a few times. The gene calls are TRBV7-3 and TRBJ1-6; the D is unclear. V lost 1 base and J 7 bases, leaving 5 bases between the germline ends. The germline V gene encodes CDR1 SGHTA and CDR2 FQGTGA. The CDR3 has 13 residues. In DNA, the CDR3 is TGTGCCAGCAGCTTAAACCCGAATTCACCCCTCCACTTT. Translation: CASSLNPNSPLHF.

The chain employs TRBV27 and TRBJ2-7; D possibly uses TRBD1 or TRBD2 (5 bases each). V lost 8 bases and J 5 bases, leaving 16 bases between the germline ends. This CDR3 has 13 residues. From germline, CDR1 is MNHEY and CDR2 SMNVEV (reference sequence). This chain's CDR3 is CASGGRVVDEQYF. For the CDR3, the DNA is TGTGCCAGCGGGGGTCGGGTAGTAGACGAGCAGTACTTC.

The CDR3 protein is CASSPRFSTDTQYF. The CDR3 DNA reads as TGTGCCAGCAGCCCCAGGTTTAGCACAGATACGCAGTATTTT. The V gene is TRBV11-1, the J gene TRBJ2-3; no firm D call. Germline V gene data show CDR1 as SGHAT and CDR2 as FQDESV (reference sequence). This CDR3 comprises 14 residues. With 5 bases removed from V and 0 bases from J, the gap between germline ends came to 9 bases. The full variable domain, its missing parts supplied by reference TRBV11-1 and TRBJ2-3, is EAEVAQSPRYKITEKSQAVAFWCDPISGHATLYWYRQILGQGPELLVQFQDESVVDDSQLPKDRFSAERLKGVDSTLKIQPAELGDSAMYLCASSPRFSTDTQYFGPGTRLTVL.

By proportion, this clonotype is medium-sized. The V and J genes are TRBV10-3 and TRBJ2-3; weak D call: TRBD2 (6 bases). In germline, CDR1 is ENHRY, CDR2 SYGVKD. The CDR3 spans 15 residues. V was clipped by 6 bases and J by 5 bases, with 18 bases between them. CDR3 sequence reads: CAIRPMGGLGDTQYF. CDR3 bases: TGTGCCATCAGACCTATGGGGGGATTGGGAGATACGCAGTATTTT.

V and J are TRBV4-1 and TRBJ2-1; D is possibly TRBD1 (5 bases). Trimming took 3 bases from V and 3 from J, leaving 21 bases between them. This CDR3 comprises 18 residues. The V gene's germline CDR1 is MGHRA and CDR2 YSYEKL. The CDR3 loop is CASSQGREGSISYNEQFF. The CDR3 nucleotides are TGCGCCAGCAGCCAGGGCAGGGAAGGTAGTATTAGCTACAATGAGCAGTTCTTC.

V is TRBV5-1 and J is TRBJ2-5; no clear D gene. This CDR3 contains 14 residues. Trimming removed 0 bases from V and 3 bases from J, with 9 bases in between. Germline V gene lookup returns CDR1 SGHRS and CDR2 YFSETQ. The CDR3 nucleotides are TGCGCCAGCAGCTTGGCGGCGCGAGAAGAGACCCAGTACTTC. Translated, it gives CASSLAAREETQYF.

The chain recombines TRBV20-1 with TRBJ1-3, with unresolved D. CDR1 is DFQATT and CDR2 is SNEGSKA in the germline V gene (reference sequence). The CDR3 is made up of 15 amino acids. Trimming took 0 bases from V and 8 from J, leaving 17 bases between them. This CDR3 reads CSARDQGAGGDTIYF. In DNA form, the CDR3 reads TGCAGTGCTAGAGATCAAGGAGCAGGAGGAGACACCATATATTTT.

The chain links TRBV29-1 to TRBJ2-7; TRBD1 or TRBD2 may be the D gene (5 bases each). Trimming stripped 0 bases from V and 0 bases from J, with 12 bases between. Germline V gene lookup returns CDR1 SQVTM and CDR2 ANQGSEA. The CDR3 consists of 15 residues. The CDR3 protein is CSVEDVGVFSYEQYF. The DNA of the CDR3 is TGCAGCGTTGAAGATGTGGGGGTTTTCTCCTACGAGCAGTACTTC.